This TCR beta chain was found in a study of tumor T cells in aggressive B-cell lymphoma. The protocol was immunoSEQ multiplex PCR, while the TCRdb copy is restricted to in-frame clones and leaves out a portion. This table has some 5,000 clones, around 87% appearing once. CDR1 is WSHSY, CDR2 SAAADI, per germline. V lost 8 bases, J lost 4 bases, and 10 bases lay in between. The CDR3 covers 12 residues. V usage is TRBV10-2 and J usage is TRBJ2-3, with TRBD2 as a possible D gene (5 bases). Sequencing was carried out using tumor tissue. This receptor was obtained from an adult with diffuse large B cell lymphoma. CDR3 DNA sequence: TGCGCCAGCGGGAGCATGGCAGATACGCAGTATTTT. Its translation is CASGSMADTQYF.